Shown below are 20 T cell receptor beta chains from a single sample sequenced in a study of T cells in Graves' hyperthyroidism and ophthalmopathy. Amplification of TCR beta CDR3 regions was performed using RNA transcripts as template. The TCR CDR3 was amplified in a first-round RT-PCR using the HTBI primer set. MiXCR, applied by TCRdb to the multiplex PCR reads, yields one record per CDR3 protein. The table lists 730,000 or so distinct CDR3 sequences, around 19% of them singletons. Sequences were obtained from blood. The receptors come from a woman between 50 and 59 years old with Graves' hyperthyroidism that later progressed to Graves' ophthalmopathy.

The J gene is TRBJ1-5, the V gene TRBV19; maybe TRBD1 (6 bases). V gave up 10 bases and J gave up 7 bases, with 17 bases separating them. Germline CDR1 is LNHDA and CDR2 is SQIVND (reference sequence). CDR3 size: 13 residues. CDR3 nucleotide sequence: TGTGCCACCGCGGAGGGGAGGGGGCAGCCCCAGCATTTT. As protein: CATAEGRGQPQHF.

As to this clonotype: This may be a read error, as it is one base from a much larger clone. As DNA, the CDR3 is TGTGCCAGCAGAGATGTAAGCTTGAACACTGCAGCTTTCTTT. It translates to CASRDVSLNTAAFF. The V and J genes are TRBV6-1 and TRBJ1-1, with no clear D. The germline V gene has CDR1 MNHNS and CDR2 SASEGT. The CDR3 length is 14 residues.

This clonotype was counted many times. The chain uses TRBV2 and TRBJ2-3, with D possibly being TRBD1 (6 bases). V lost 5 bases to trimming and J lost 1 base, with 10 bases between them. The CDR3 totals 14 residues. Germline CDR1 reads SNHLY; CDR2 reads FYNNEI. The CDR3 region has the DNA TGTGCCAGCAGTTGGGCAGGGGGCACAGATACGCAGTATTTT. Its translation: CASSWAGGTDTQYF.

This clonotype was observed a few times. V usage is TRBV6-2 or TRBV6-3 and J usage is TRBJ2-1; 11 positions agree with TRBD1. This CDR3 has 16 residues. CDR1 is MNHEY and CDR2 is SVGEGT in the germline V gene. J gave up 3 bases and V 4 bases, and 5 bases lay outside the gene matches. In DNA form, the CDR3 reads TGTGCCAGCAGTTTGGGTGGGACAGGGGGCTACAATGAGCAGTTCTTC. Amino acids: CASSLGGTGGYNEQFF.

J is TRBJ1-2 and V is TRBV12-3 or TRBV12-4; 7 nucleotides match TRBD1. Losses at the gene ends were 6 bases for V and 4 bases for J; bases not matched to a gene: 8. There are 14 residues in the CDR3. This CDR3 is CASRTGTDGYGYTF. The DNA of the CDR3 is TGTGCCAGCAGAACCGGGACAGACGGCTATGGCTACACCTTC.

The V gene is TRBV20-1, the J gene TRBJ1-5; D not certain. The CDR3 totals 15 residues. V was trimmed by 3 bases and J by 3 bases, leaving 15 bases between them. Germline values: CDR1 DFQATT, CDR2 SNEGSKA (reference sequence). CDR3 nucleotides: TGCAGTGCTAGTAGTTTCGGTACTTCCAATCAGCCCCAGCATTTT. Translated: CSASSFGTSNQPQHF.

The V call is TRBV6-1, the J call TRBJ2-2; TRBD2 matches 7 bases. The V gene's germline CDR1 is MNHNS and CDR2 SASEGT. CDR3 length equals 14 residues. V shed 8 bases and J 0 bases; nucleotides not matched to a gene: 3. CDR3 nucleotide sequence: TGTGCCAGCGCAAGCGGGGCGAACACCGGGGAGCTGTTTTTT. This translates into CASASGANTGELFF.

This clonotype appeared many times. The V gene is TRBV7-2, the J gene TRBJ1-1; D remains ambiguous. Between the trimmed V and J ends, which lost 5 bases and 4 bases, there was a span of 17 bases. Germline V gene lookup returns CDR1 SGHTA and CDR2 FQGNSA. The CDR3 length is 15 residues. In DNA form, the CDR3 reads TGTGCCAGCAGCCCAACACTGACAAGTACCACTGAAGCTTTCTTT. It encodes CASSPTLTSTTEAFF.

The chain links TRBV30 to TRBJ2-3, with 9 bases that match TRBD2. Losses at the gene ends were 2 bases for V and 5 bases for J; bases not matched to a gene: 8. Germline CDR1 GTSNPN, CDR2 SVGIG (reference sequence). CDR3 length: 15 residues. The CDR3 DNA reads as TGTGCCTGGAGTTTCTCAGCGGGGGGCCTAGATACGCAGTATTTT. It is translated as CAWSFSAGGLDTQYF.

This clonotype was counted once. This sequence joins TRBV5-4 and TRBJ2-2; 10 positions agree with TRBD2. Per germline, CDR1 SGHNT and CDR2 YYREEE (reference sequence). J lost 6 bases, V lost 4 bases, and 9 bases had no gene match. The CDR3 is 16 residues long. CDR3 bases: TGTGCCAGCAGCCGGGAGAGCGGGGGGGCCTCCGGGGAGCTGTTTTTT. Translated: CASSRESGGASGELFF.

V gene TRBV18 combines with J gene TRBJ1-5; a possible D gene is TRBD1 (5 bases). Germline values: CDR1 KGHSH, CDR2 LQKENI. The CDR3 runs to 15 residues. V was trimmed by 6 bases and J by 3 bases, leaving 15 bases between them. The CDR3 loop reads CASSADKLYNQPQHF. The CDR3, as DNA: TGTGCCAGCTCCGCGGACAAATTATACAATCAGCCCCAGCATTTT.

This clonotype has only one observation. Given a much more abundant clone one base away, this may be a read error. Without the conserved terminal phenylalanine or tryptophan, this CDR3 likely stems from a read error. The CDR3 DNA reads TGCAGTGCTTACCTGGACTCTGGGGCCAACGTCCTGACTCTC. Protein product: CSAYLDSGANVLTL. This chain uses TRBV20-1 with TRBJ2-6, with no clear D. The CDR3 length is 14 residues. The germline gives CDR1 DFQATT, CDR2 SNEGSKA (reference sequence). Trimming left V 5 bases short and J 0 bases short, with 8 bases between.

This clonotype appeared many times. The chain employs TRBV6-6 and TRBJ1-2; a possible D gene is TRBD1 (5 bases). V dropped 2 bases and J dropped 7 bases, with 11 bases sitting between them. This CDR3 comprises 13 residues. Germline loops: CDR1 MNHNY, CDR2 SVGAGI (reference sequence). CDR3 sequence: CASSYEGLSGYTF. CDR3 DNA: TGTGCCAGCAGTTACGAGGGGCTCAGTGGCTACACCTTC.

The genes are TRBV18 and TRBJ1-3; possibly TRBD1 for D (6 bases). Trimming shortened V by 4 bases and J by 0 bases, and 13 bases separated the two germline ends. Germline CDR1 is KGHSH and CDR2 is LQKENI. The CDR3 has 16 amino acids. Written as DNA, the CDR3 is TGTGCCAGCTCACTCCCGCCGGGGGCCTCTGGAAACACCATATATTTT. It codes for CASSLPPGASGNTIYF.

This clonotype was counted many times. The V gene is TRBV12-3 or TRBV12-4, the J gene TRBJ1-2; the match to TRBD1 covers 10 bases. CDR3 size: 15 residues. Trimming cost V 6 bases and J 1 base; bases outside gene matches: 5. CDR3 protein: CASRAGTGDNYGYTF. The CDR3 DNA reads TGTGCCAGCAGAGCAGGGACAGGGGATAACTATGGCTACACCTTC.

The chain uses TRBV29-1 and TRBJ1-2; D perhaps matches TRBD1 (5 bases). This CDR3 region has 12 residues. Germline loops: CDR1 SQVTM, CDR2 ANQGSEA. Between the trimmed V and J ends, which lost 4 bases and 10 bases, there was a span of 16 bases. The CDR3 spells CSVAGLGGIYTF. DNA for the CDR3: TGCAGCGTTGCCGGGCTTGGGGGGATCTACACCTTC.

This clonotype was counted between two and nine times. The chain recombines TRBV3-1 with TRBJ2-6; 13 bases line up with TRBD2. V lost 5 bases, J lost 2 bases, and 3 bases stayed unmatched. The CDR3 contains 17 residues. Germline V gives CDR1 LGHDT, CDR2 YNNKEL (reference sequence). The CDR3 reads CASSSGLAGAGANVLTF. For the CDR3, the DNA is TGTGCCAGCAGCTCTGGACTAGCGGGGGCTGGGGCCAACGTCCTGACTTTC.

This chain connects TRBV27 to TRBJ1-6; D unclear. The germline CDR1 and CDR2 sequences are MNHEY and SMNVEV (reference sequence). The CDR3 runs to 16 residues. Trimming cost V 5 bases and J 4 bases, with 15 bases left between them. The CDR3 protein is CASSPRRALYNSPLHF. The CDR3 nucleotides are TGTGCCAGCAGTCCCCGTCGGGCACTGTATAATTCACCCCTCCACTTT.

This CDR3 reads CASRWDIGTYEQYF. In DNA, the CDR3 is TGCGCCAGCAGATGGGACATTGGCACCTACGAGCAGTACTTC. The rearrangement uses TRBV5-1 and TRBJ2-7, with D possibly being TRBD1 (6 bases). This CDR3 is built from 14 residues. Germline V gives CDR1 SGHRS, CDR2 YFSETQ. Trimming pared 5 bases from V and 2 bases from J, leaving 14 bases between.

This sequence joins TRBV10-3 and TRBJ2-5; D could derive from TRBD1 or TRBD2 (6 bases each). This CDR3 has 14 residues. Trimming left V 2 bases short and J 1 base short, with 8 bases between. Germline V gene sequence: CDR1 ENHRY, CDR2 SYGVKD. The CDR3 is CAISERGAQETQYF. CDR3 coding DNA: TGTGCCATCAGTGAGAGGGGGGCCCAAGAGACCCAGTACTTC.